These 17 T cell receptor beta chains were all obtained from the same sample, sequenced in a study of blood T cell repertoires in COVID-19. The table came from immunoSEQ multiplex PCR; TCRdb's copy has only in-frame clones and leaves some out. The sample comprises approximately 120,000 clones, roughly four fifths of which are singletons, and about 13% rests with the top ten. Sequencing was performed on peripheral blood. The receptors come from a human donor in a cohort sampled during active COVID-19.

This clone was detected a few times. The chain recombines TRBV5-1 with TRBJ1-1; 7 bases agree with TRBD1. With V trimmed by 3 bases and J by 6 bases, 8 bases remained unmatched. Per germline, CDR1 SGHRS and CDR2 YFSETQ. The CDR3 consists of 14 residues. The CDR3 DNA is TGCGCCAGCAGCTGGGACCAGGGGGTCGCTGAAGCTTTCTTT. It translates to CASSWDQGVAEAFF.

V gene TRBV21-1 combines with J gene TRBJ2-7; the table gives TRBD1 as D, unverified against the DNA. TRBV21-1 constitutes a pseudogene. The CDR3 sequence is 15 residues long. The CDR3 region has the DNA TGTGCCAGCAGCCAAAACTTCCACAGGGCCTACGAGCAGTACTTC. The encoded protein is CASSQNFHRAYEQYF.

The chain is built from TRBV3-1 (or the pseudogene TRBV3-2) and TRBJ2-3; the D gene is possibly TRBD2 (6 bases). The CDR3 spans 15 residues. Trimming removed 4 bases at V and 1 base at J, with 12 bases between. Germline CDR1 LGHDT, CDR2 YNNKEL (reference sequence). In DNA form, the CDR3 reads TGTGCCAGCAGCCGGGACTCCGCGGGCACAGATACGCAGTATTTT. Its translation is CASSRDSAGTDTQYF.

V is TRBV4-1 and J is TRBJ2-1; no reliable D call. Looked up from germline, CDR1 is MGHRA and CDR2 is YSYEKL. The V gene lost 4 bases and the J gene lost 4 bases, with 8 bases spanning the gap. This CDR3 comprises 13 residues. CDR3 loop: CASSRGSYNEQFF. CDR3 nucleotide sequence: TGCGCCAGCAGCCGAGGAAGTTACAATGAGCAGTTCTTC.

The CDR3 bases are TGTGCCATCAGCACCGATTCTAGGCCCCTCCACTTT. Translated, it gives CAISTDSRPLHF. The gene calls are TRBV10-3 and TRBJ1-6, with no clear D. CDR1 is ENHRY and CDR2 is SYGVKD in the germline V gene. The length of the CDR3 is 12 residues. V was shortened by 6 bases and J by 13 bases, with 13 bases between the two germline ends.

Written as DNA, the CDR3 is TGTGCCAGCTCACGGGGACAGGGGGTAGTAAATGAGCAGTTCTTC. It translates to CASSRGQGVVNEQFF. The V call is TRBV18, the J call TRBJ2-1; 11 bases map to TRBD1. J was trimmed by 7 bases and V by 4 bases; bases with no gene match: 6. The CDR3 runs 15 residues. CDR1 is KGHSH and CDR2 is LQKENI in the germline V gene.

In this sample, this clone turned up once. The chain couples TRBV5-1 to TRBJ1-6; 7 nucleotides match TRBD1. The germline V gene encodes CDR1 SGHRS and CDR2 YFSETQ. J was trimmed by 6 bases and V by 3 bases; bases with no gene match: 3. The CDR3 is 14 residues long. CDR3 DNA sequence: TGCGCCAGCAGCTCGACAGGGACTAATTCACCCCTCCACTTT. It is translated as CASSSTGTNSPLHF. Full variable domain (rest looked up from reference TRBV5-1 and TRBJ1-6): KAGVTQTPRYLIKTRGQQVTLSCSPISGHRSVSWYQQTPGQGLQFLFEYFSETQRNKGNFPGRFSGRQFSNSRSEMNVSTLELGDSALYLCASSSTGTNSPLHFGNGTRLTVT.

The chain is built from TRBV14 and TRBJ1-6; D not certain. The ends were cut back, 0 bases at V and 9 bases at J, with 9 bases in the middle. The CDR3 is 14 residues long. The germline V gene has CDR1 SGHDN and CDR2 FVKESK. As DNA, the CDR3 is TGTGCCAGCAGCCAAGATCTTGGGAGTTCACCCCTCCACTTT. Its protein product is CASSQDLGSSPLHF. The variable domain in full, completed from reference TRBV14 and TRBJ1-6, reads EAGVTQFPSHSVIEKGQTVTLRCDPISGHDNLYWYRRVMGKEIKFLLHFVKESKQDESGMPNNRFLAERTGGTYSTLKVQPAELEDSGVYFCASSQDLGSSPLHFGNGTRLTVT.

This rearrangement joins TRBV7-8 to TRBJ1-2; 7 positions agree with TRBD1. Germline CDR1 is SGHVS and CDR2 is FQNEAQ. The CDR3 contains 18 residues. V lost 5 bases, J lost 8 bases, and 23 bases stayed unmatched. In nucleotides, the CDR3 is TGTGCCAGCAGCCCGGGACAGACCCCTTTAAACTCCATGAGGGGCTACACCTTC. Residues: CASSPGQTPLNSMRGYTF.

The chain uses TRBV19 and TRBJ1-2; D not certain. The V end was cut by 7 bases, the J end by 1 base, with 13 bases between. The length of the CDR3 is 14 residues. Germline CDR1 LNHDA, CDR2 SQIVND (reference sequence). This CDR3 is CASKGQGGNYGYTF. As DNA, the CDR3 is TGTGCCAGTAAGGGTCAAGGAGGTAACTATGGCTACACCTTC.

This clone appeared a single time. The V call is TRBV7-3, the J call TRBJ2-1, with 12 positions matching TRBD1. Germline CDR1 is SGHTA and CDR2 is FQGTGA. The CDR3 runs 16 residues. Germline trimming cut 5 bases from V and 7 bases from J; bases unmatched to any gene: 9. DNA for the CDR3: TGTGCCAGCAGCCCAGACGGGACAGGGGGCCGTAATGAGCAGTTCTTC. Protein: CASSPDGTGGRNEQFF.

The chain couples TRBV6-1 to TRBJ1-2; D gene uncertain. The CDR3 contains 18 residues. V dropped 1 base and J dropped 4 bases, with 22 bases sitting between them. Germline V gene sequence: CDR1 MNHNS, CDR2 SASEGT. This CDR3 is CASSEVLGSQSNFYGYTF. For the CDR3, the DNA is TGTGCCAGCAGTGAAGTTTTGGGGAGCCAGTCCAACTTCTATGGCTACACCTTC.

This chain connects TRBV3-1 (or the pseudogene TRBV3-2) to TRBJ2-5; 11 nucleotides agree with TRBD2. The J segment lost 0 bases and the V segment lost 1 base, leaving 10 bases of the junction unmatched. The CDR3 loop spans 19 amino acids. In germline, CDR1 is LGHDT, CDR2 YNNKEL (reference sequence). The CDR3 protein is CASSQVGASGGFYQETQYF. The CDR3 bases are TGTGCCAGCAGCCAAGTTGGGGCTAGCGGGGGGTTTTACCAAGAGACCCAGTACTTC.

This clone was counted a few times. CDR3 region: CSGGKFDEQYF. The CDR3 DNA sequence: TGCAGCGGCGGGAAATTCGACGAGCAGTACTTC. The chain recombines TRBV29-1 with TRBJ2-7; D perhaps matches TRBD2 (6 bases). Germline V CDR1 and CDR2: SQVTM, ANQGSEA. V gave up 7 bases and J gave up 5 bases, with 12 bases separating them. The CDR3 spans 11 residues.

For the CDR3, the DNA is TGTGCCAGCCTGGGACACCGCGGCGAGCAGTACTTC. It yields the protein CASLGHRGEQYF. The chain couples TRBV25-1 to TRBJ2-7, with a weak D call TRBD1 (6 bases). The CDR3 spans 12 residues. V lost 8 bases and J 6 bases, leaving 14 bases between the germline ends. Looked up from germline, CDR1 is MGHDK and CDR2 is SYGVNS.

This chain uses TRBV11-1 with TRBJ1-2; TRBD1 matches 10 bases. The CDR3 totals 15 residues. J was trimmed by 2 bases and V by 5 bases; bases with no gene match: 5. Germline V lookup: CDR1 SGHAT, CDR2 FQDESV (reference sequence). CDR3 residues: CASSRRDRGNYGYTF. The CDR3 region has the DNA TGTGCCAGCAGCCGCCGGGACAGGGGAAACTATGGCTACACCTTC. The complete variable domain, with remaining parts taken from reference TRBV11-1 and TRBJ1-2, reads EAEVAQSPRYKITEKSQAVAFWCDPISGHATLYWYRQILGQGPELLVQFQDESVVDDSQLPKDRFSAERLKGVDSTLKIQPAELGDSAMYLCASSRRDRGNYGYTFGSGTRLTVV.

The V gene is TRBV5-1, the J gene TRBJ1-1; maybe TRBD1 (5 bases). The germline gives CDR1 SGHRS, CDR2 YFSETQ. The CDR3 contains 16 residues. V lost 6 bases and J 2 bases, leaving 20 bases between the germline ends. The CDR3 spells CASTTWGGSVNTEAFF. The CDR3 DNA reads TGCGCCAGCACCACCTGGGGGGGTAGTGTAAACACTGAAGCTTTCTTT.